Sequencing of this T cell receptor beta chain was carried out in a study of regulatory T cells in long-lasting Graves disease. Study as a whole: In persistent Graves' disease, antithyroid drugs had been taken for over 5 years and TSH receptor antibodies stayed positive. Points from the study as a whole: Preferential use of TRBV28, TRBJ1-2 and TRBJ2-5 was seen in persistent disease. Persistent Graves' cases showed lower TCR diversity than newly diagnosed cases.

With iRepertoire HTBI primers and Arm-PCR of CDR3 regions, TCR beta libraries were built. MiXCR, run by TCRdb on the multiplex PCR reads, gives a single entry per CDR3 protein. The table has roughly 450,000 distinct CDR3 sequences, roughly a quarter seen once; the top ten hold around 26%. The V end was cut by 9 bases, the J end by 3 bases, with 10 bases between. Germline-derived CDR1 and CDR2 are SNHLY and FYNNEI. The CDR3 extends over 12 amino acids. Regarding time point: persistent/refractory GD, antithyroid drugs over 5 years with positive TRAb. There was RNA extracted from PBMCs, and the TCR library was made from it. The authors drew about 9 milliliters of peripheral blood into EDTA tubes. As regards this clonotype: The antigen is not known.

The chain links TRBV2 to TRBJ2-3; D call uncertain. The sequence derives from a female donor with Graves disease. The sample here was peripheral blood mononuclear cells (PBMCs), taken when the disease was refractory, from a patient treated with antithyroid drugs. The CDR3 protein is CASSSPTDTQYF. CDR3 DNA sequence: TGTGCCAGTTCCTCGCCTACAGATACGCAGTATTTT.